This TCR beta chain was sequenced in a study of beta chain features in type 1 diabetes. General observations from the study: When Type 1 diabetes patients were examined, their TCRB CDR3s proved moderately but significantly shorter in all four CD4+ subsets. Any HLA type influence on TCRB rearrangement was left unresolved here. Sequencing used cDNA, and cells with high TCR expression could therefore be over-represented. Junctions at VDJ sites from type 1 diabetes patients had fewer insertions and more deletions.

Sequencing targeted expressed TCRB transcripts, as all isolated RNA had been reverse transcribed. Regulatory, naive and central memory T cell samples averaged approximately 3.3 million reads. The method was immunoSEQ multiplex PCR; TCRdb's version includes in-frame clones alone and lacks a portion of them. The repertoire holds 150,000 to 200,000 clones, with approximately 62% as singletons. With respect to this clone: The antigen is not known.

Germline CDR1 SNHLY, CDR2 FYNNEI. The CDR3 length is 15 residues. Trimming removed 6 bases from V and 1 base from J; junction bases left unmatched: 6. The clonotype comes from a man aged 25-45 years with type 1 diabetes. The sample comprised naive CD4+ T cells from blood. This rearrangement joins TRBV2 to TRBJ1-1, with 9 bases fitting TRBD1. CDR3 residues: CASSRQGVGNTEAFF. The CDR3 bases are TGTGCCAGCAGCAGACAGGGGGTCGGGAACACTGAAGCTTTCTTT.